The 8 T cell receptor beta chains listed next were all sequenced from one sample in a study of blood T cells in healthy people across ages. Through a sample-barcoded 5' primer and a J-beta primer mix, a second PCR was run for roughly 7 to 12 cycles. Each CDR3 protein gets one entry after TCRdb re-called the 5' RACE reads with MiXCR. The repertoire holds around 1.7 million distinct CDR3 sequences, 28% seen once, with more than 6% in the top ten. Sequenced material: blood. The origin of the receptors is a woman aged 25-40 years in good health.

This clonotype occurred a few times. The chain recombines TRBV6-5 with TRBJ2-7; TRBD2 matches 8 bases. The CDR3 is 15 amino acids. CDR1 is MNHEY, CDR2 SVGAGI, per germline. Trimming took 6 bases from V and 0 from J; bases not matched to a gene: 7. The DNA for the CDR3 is TGTGCCAGCAGACCCCGGGGGGGGCACTCCTACGAGCAGTACTTC. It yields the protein CASRPRGGHSYEQYF.

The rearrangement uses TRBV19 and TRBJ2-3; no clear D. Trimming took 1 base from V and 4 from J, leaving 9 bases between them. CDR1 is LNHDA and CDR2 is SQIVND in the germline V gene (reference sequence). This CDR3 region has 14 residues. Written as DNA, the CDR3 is TGTGCCAGTAGTATAGGGGGTATCGCAGATACGCAGTATTTT. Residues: CASSIGGIADTQYF.

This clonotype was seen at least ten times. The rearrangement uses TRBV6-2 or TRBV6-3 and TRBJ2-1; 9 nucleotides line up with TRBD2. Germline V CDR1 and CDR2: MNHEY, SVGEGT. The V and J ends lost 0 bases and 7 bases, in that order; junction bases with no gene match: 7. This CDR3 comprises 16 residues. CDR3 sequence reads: CASSYSREGSWNEQFF. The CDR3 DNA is TGTGCCAGCAGTTACTCGCGGGAGGGGTCCTGGAATGAGCAGTTCTTC.

CDR3 sequence: CASSSRVVVAETQYF. CDR3 sequence (DNA): TGTGCCAGCAGTTCCAGGGTTGTGGTCGCAGAGACCCAGTACTTC. The gene calls are TRBV2 and TRBJ2-5, with D possibly matching TRBD1 (5 bases). The CDR3 has 15 amino acids. Germline-derived CDR1 and CDR2 are SNHLY and FYNNEI. V was pared by 5 bases and J by 4 bases, with 17 bases between.

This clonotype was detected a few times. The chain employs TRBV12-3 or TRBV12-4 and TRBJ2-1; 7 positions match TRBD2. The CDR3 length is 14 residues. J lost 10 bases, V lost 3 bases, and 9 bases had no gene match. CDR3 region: CASSFELGGTEQFF. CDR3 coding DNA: TGTGCCAGCAGTTTCGAGTTGGGGGGGACGGAGCAGTTCTTC.

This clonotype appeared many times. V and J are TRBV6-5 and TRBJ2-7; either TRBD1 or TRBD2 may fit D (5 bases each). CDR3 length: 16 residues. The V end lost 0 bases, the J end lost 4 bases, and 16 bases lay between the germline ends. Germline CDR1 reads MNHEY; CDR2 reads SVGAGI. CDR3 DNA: TGTGCCAGCAGTTACTCGAGGGACGTCCCCACGTACGAGCAGTACTTC. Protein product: CASSYSRDVPTYEQYF.

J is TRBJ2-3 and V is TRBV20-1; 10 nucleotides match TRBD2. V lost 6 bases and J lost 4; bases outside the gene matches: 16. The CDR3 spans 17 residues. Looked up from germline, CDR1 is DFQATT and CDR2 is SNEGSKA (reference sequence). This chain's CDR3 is CSATLAGSSDLADTQYF. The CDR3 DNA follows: TGCAGTGCGACACTAGCGGGAAGCTCGGATCTGGCAGATACGCAGTATTTT.

The CDR3 DNA reads as TGTGCCAGCAGAGACCTGGGCAGGGGAGGGACTGAAGCTTTCTTT. It translates to CASRDLGRGGTEAFF. The chain joins TRBV6-5 to TRBJ1-1, with D tentatively TRBD1 (6 bases). Trimming left V 6 bases short and J 5 bases short, with 19 bases between. Germline V gene sequence: CDR1 MNHEY, CDR2 SVGAGI. The CDR3 has 15 residues.